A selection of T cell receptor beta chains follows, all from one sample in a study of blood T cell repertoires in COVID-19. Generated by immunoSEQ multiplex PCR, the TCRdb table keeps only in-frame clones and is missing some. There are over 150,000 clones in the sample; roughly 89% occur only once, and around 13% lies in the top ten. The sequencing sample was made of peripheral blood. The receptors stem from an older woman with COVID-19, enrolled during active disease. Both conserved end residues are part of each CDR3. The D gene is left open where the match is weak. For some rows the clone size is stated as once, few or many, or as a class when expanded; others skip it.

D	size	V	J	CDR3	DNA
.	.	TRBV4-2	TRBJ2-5	CASSPSSGSGETQYF	TGTGCCAGCAGCCCCTCTTCCGGGAGTGGAGAGACCCAGTACTTC
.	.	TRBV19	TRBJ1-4	CASSTGFNEKLFF	TGTGCCAGTAGTACAGGGTTTAATGAAAAACTGTTTTTT
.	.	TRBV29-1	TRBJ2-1	CSVATVNNEQFF	TGCAGCGTTGCAACAGTGAACAATGAGCAGTTCTTC
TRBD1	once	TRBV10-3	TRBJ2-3	CAIGPGQGPDTQYF	TGTGCCATCGGACCGGGACAGGGCCCAGATACGCAGTATTTT
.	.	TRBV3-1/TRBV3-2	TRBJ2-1	CASSHIRRVNPNEQFF	TGTGCCAGCAGCCACATCCGGCGGGTTAATCCCAATGAGCAGTTCTTC
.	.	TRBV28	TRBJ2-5	CASNNRGETQYF	TGTGCCAGCAACAACCGCGGGGAGACCCAGTACTTC
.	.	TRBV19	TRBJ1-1	CASRQVTNTEAFF	TGTGCCAGTCGACAGGTTACGAACACTGAAGCTTTCTTT
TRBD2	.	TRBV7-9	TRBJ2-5	CASSRDGLALETQYF	TGTGCCAGCAGCCGAGATGGACTAGCGTTGGAGACCCAGTACTTC
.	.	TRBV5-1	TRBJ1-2	CASSLVGGPIPYGYTF	TGCGCCAGCAGCTTGGTCGGAGGGCCCATCCCCTATGGCTACACCTTC
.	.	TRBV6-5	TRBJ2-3	CASSPTSGNTDTQYF	TGTGCCAGCAGTCCGACAAGCGGAAACACAGATACGCAGTATTTT
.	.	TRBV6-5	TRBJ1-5	CASSFTGSDQPQHF	TGTGCCAGCAGTTTCACAGGGTCGGATCAGCCCCAGCATTTT
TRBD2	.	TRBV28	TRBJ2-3	CASSALAGGPHTQYF	TGTGCCAGCAGTGCACTAGCGGGAGGGCCGCATACGCAGTATTTT
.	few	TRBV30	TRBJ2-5	CAWNRGMAETQYF	TGTGCCTGGAATCGGGGGATGGCAGAGACCCAGTACTTC
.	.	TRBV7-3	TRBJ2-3	CASSLGRQASTDTQYF	TGTGCCAGCAGCTTAGGTCGACAGGCTAGCACAGATACGCAGTATTTT
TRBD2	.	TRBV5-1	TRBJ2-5	CASTPRLAGTGETQYF	TGCGCCAGCACGCCTCGACTAGCGGGAACTGGGGAGACCCAGTACTTC
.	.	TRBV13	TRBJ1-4	CASSFQGRNFEKLFF	TGTGCCAGCAGCTTCCAGGGGCGCAATTTTGAAAAACTGTTTTTT
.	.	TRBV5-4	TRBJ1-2	CASSSGTYGYTF	TGTGCCAGCAGCTCCGGGACTTATGGCTACACCTTC
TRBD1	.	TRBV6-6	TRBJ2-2	CASNIQGTGELFF	TGTGCCAGCAACATACAGGGGACCGGGGAGCTGTTTTTT
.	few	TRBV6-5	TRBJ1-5	CASGTPNQPQHF	TGTGCCAGCGGGACACCCAATCAGCCCCAGCATTTT
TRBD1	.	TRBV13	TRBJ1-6	CASSLGQGASSPLHF	TGTGCCAGCAGCTTAGGACAGGGGGCGAGTTCACCCCTCCACTTT
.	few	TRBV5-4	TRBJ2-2	CASSVDATGELFF	TGTGCCAGCAGCGTGGACGCGACCGGGGAGCTGTTTTTT
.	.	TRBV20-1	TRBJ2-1	CSASWASFNEQFF	TGCAGTGCTAGTTGGGCTAGCTTCAATGAGCAGTTCTTC
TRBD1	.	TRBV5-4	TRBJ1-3	CASSPRGLGNTIYF	TGTGCCAGCAGCCCCAGGGGGCTTGGAAACACCATATATTTT
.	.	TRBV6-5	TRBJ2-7	CASSYGDVYEQYF	TGTGCCAGCAGTTACGGAGATGTCTACGAGCAGTACTTC
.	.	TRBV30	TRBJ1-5	CAWSVGDNQPQHF	TGTGCCTGGAGTGTAGGGGATAATCAGCCCCAGCATTTT
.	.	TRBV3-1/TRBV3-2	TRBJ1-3	CASSPDSRNTIYF	TGTGCCAGCAGCCCGGACAGTCGGAACACCATATATTTT
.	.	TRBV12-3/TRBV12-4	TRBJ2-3	CASSQHGTDTQYF	TGTGCCAGCAGTCAGCACGGGACAGATACGCAGTATTTT
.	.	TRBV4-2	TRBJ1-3	CASSQYRNTIYF	TGTGCCAGCAGCCAATACAGAAACACCATATATTTT
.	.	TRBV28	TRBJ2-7	CASSSPSGQTYEQYF	TGTGCCAGCAGCTCCCCGTCAGGACAGACCTACGAGCAGTACTTC
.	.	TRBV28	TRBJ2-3	CASSLWGDRVTDTQYF	TGTGCCAGCAGTTTATGGGGAGATAGAGTCACAGATACGCAGTATTTT
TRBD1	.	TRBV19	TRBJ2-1	CASSIDRGVTNEQFF	TGTGCCAGTAGTATCGACAGGGGAGTTACCAATGAGCAGTTCTTC
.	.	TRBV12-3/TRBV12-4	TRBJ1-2	CASATRAIPWYTF	TGTGCCAGCGCGACTCGTGCTATCCCTTGGTACACCTTC
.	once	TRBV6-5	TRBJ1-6	CAGRTAQGSPLHF	TGTGCCGGTAGGACAGCCCAAGGGTCACCCCTCCACTTT
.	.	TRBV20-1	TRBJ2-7	CSASLGGAHEQYF	TGCAGTGCTAGTTTAGGGGGGGCCCACGAGCAGTACTTC
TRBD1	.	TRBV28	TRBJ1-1	CASRLDRVSPEAFF	TGTGCCAGCAGACTGGACAGGGTGTCCCCTGAAGCTTTCTTT
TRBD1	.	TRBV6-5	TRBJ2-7	CASSNPGQGSNEQYF	TGTGCCAGCAGTAACCCGGGACAGGGATCCAACGAGCAGTACTTC
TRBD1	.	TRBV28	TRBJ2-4	CASKGQGATKNIQYF	TGTGCCAGCAAAGGACAGGGGGCGACCAAAAACATTCAGTACTTC
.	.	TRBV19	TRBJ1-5	CASSTLDRSPYSNQPQHF	TGTGCCAGTAGCACACTCGACAGGAGCCCCTATAGCAATCAGCCCCAGCATTTT
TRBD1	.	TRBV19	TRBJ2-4	CASNRGEAKNIQYF	TGTGCCAGTAACAGGGGTGAAGCCAAAAACATTCAGTACTTC